The 6 T cell receptor beta chains presented below share a single source sample, sequenced in a study of regulatory T cells in long-lasting Graves disease (dated by TCRdb to the early 2020s). What the time point label conveys for this sample: persistent/refractory GD, antithyroid drugs over 5 years with positive TRAb. For both TCR sequencing and RNA sequencing, RNA was extracted from PBMCs using TRIzol. The method behind the library was multiplex PCR. Sequencing instrument: Illumina HiSeq 4000. To build TCR beta libraries, CDR3 regions were amplified by Arm-PCR using iRepertoire HTBI primers. TCRdb reworked the public reads: Q25 trimming with fastp, MiXCR clone assembly, productive beta chains retained. A single entry per CDR3 protein holds the most common genes and DNA from its merged rows. The sample profile shows 350,000 to 450,000 distinct CDR3 sequences; roughly 23% of them were found once. Of the sample, approximately 15% is held by the ten largest clones.

This sample comprised peripheral blood mononuclear cells (PBMCs), obtained when the disease was refractory, from a patient treated with antithyroid drugs. These receptors were taken from a female donor with Graves disease.

This clonotype was seen at least ten times. The rearrangement joins TRBV20-1 to TRBJ2-5, with 9 bases lining up with TRBD2. The CDR3 is made up of 16 amino acids. CDR1 and CDR2 from the germline V gene are DFQATT and SNEGSKA (reference sequence). Trimming cost V 2 bases and J 5 bases; bases outside gene matches: 12. Here the CDR3 reads CSARKGVAGDRETQYF. The CDR3 nucleotides are TGCAGTGCTAGAAAAGGGGTAGCGGGAGATAGGGAGACCCAGTACTTC.

This chain connects TRBV15 to TRBJ1-5; D is ambiguous. The V and J ends lost 0 bases and 1 base respectively, with 7 bases between them. The germline gives CDR1 LNHNV, CDR2 YYDKDF (reference sequence). This CDR3 comprises 15 residues. The CDR3 DNA reads as TGTGCCACCAGCAGAGAGGCAGCCAGCAATCAGCCCCAGCATTTT. This sequence encodes CATSREAASNQPQHF.

This clonotype was seen repeatedly, ten times or more. V and J are TRBV6-5 and TRBJ2-2; D uncertain. This CDR3 has 15 amino acids. Trimming pared 0 bases from V and 1 base from J, leaving 6 bases between. Per the germline V gene, CDR1 is MNHEY and CDR2 is SVGAGI. CDR3 nucleotides: TGTGCCAGCAGTTACTCGAACCGGAACACCGGGGAGCTGTTTTTT. Translating gives CASSYSNRNTGELFF.

This clonotype was counted ten times or more. The J gene is TRBJ1-1, the V gene TRBV28, with D maybe TRBD1 (6 bases). Between the trimmed V and J ends, which lost 4 bases and 1 base, there was a span of 10 bases. The CDR3 runs to 14 residues. Germline CDR1 is MDHEN and CDR2 is SYDVKM. The CDR3 sequence: CASSYGGRNTEAFF. CDR3 DNA sequence: TGTGCCAGCAGTTACGGGGGCCGGAACACTGAAGCTTTCTTT.

This clonotype was recorded once. The chain is built from TRBV20-1 and TRBJ2-3; tentative D call: TRBD1 (6 bases). V was shortened by 5 bases and J by 3 bases, with 15 bases between the two germline ends. This CDR3 comprises 14 residues. Germline V gene lookup returns CDR1 DFQATT and CDR2 SNEGSKA (reference sequence). The CDR3 DNA is TGCAGTGCTTGGGACAACGACTTTACAGATACGCAGTATTTT. It encodes CSAWDNDFTDTQYF.

This chain links TRBV4-1 with TRBJ2-7; 7 bases are shared with TRBD2. The J segment lost 4 bases and the V segment lost 3 bases, leaving 9 bases of the junction unmatched. The CDR3 covers 15 residues. Germline V gene sequence: CDR1 MGHRA, CDR2 YSYEKL. CDR3 nucleotides: TGCGCCAGCAGCCAGAATGCCGGGACTAAGTACGAGCAGTACTTC. Translated: CASSQNAGTKYEQYF.